The rows below give T cell receptor beta chains drawn from one sample of a study of Ad26.COV2.S vaccination and SARS-CoV-2 variants. The method was immunoSEQ multiplex PCR; TCRdb's version includes in-frame clones alone and lacks a portion of them. The table has around 270,000 clones, 87% seen once. The source was peripheral blood, collected in a trial of Ad26.COV2.S vaccine versus placebo. Receptor source: a person aged 18-60 years who received the Ad26.COV2.S COVID-19 vaccine or a placebo. Each CDR3 is given with its conserved first and last residue.

J gene: TRBJ1-5
V gene: TRBV11-2
CDR3 protein: CASSLDGHYSNQPQHF

J gene: TRBJ2-5
V gene: TRBV7-9
CDR3 protein: CASSLVLGPETQYF

J gene: TRBJ2-1
V gene: TRBV30
CDR3 protein: CAWSVLADYNEQFF

J gene: TRBJ2-6
V gene: TRBV5-1
CDR3 protein: CASSSHMSSGANVLTF

J gene: TRBJ2-7
V gene: TRBV25-1
CDR3 protein: CASSEPGQGYYEQYF

J gene: TRBJ1-1
V gene: TRBV6-5
CDR3 protein: CASSYTQANTEAFF

J gene: TRBJ1-4
V gene: TRBV6-6
CDR3 protein: CASSYSRGQGGEKLFF

J gene: TRBJ1-1
V gene: TRBV3-1/TRBV3-2
CDR3 protein: CASSQEWNTEAFF

J gene: TRBJ1-6
V gene: TRBV5-5
CDR3 protein: CASSLRGDNSPLHF

J gene: TRBJ1-2
V gene: TRBV6-5
CDR3 protein: CASSYGRGGNLQGYTF

J gene: TRBJ1-1
V gene: TRBV27
CDR3 protein: CASSFDRVNTEAFF

J gene: TRBJ2-1
V gene: TRBV20-1
CDR3 protein: CSAYTGARKFF

J gene: TRBJ2-7
V gene: TRBV2
CDR3 protein: CASKITGLYEQYF

J gene: TRBJ1-4
V gene: TRBV4-1
CDR3 protein: CASKHEKLFF

J gene: TRBJ2-5
V gene: TRBV12-5
CDR3 protein: CASGFDGRYETQYF

J gene: TRBJ2-1
V gene: TRBV7-9
CDR3 protein: CASSLAGRQRYNEQFF

J gene: TRBJ1-4
V gene: TRBV3-1/TRBV3-2
CDR3 protein: CASSHGAASLEKLFF

J gene: TRBJ1-5
V gene: TRBV24-1
CDR3 protein: CATSDDRHSSNQPQHF

J gene: TRBJ1-3
V gene: TRBV18
CDR3 protein: CASSSGNTIYF

J gene: TRBJ1-2
V gene: TRBV7-6
CDR3 protein: CASSPGQGGYGYTF

J gene: TRBJ1-5
V gene: TRBV21-1
CDR3 protein: CASSKVTVINQPQHF

J gene: TRBJ2-5
V gene: TRBV4-1
CDR3 protein: CASSQDRERGSRETQYF

J gene: TRBJ2-3
V gene: TRBV7-3
CDR3 protein: CASSAGGVTDTQYF

J gene: TRBJ2-1
V gene: TRBV27
CDR3 protein: CASSSIKIQYKDWNEQFF

J gene: TRBJ2-7
V gene: TRBV6-5
CDR3 protein: CASAEPRQAVYEQYF

J gene: TRBJ1-2
V gene: TRBV9
CDR3 protein: CASSGQDRGMSGYTF

J gene: TRBJ1-2
V gene: TRBV29-1
CDR3 protein: CSVHRRTGGGYTF

J gene: TRBJ2-1
V gene: TRBV14
CDR3 protein: CASSQESRGGTYNEQFF

J gene: TRBJ2-7
V gene: TRBV11-3
CDR3 protein: CASSLVSGSANPSSYEQYF

J gene: TRBJ1-6
V gene: TRBV6-5
CDR3 protein: CASSQGQGRSPLHF

J gene: TRBJ1-6
V gene: TRBV19
CDR3 protein: CASSIANSPLHF

J gene: TRBJ2-3
V gene: TRBV7-8
CDR3 protein: CASRSIGDTQYF

J gene: TRBJ2-2
V gene: TRBV10-1
CDR3 protein: CASSEGRGPRELFF

J gene: TRBJ2-3
V gene: TRBV12-5
CDR3 protein: CASGPGLAGGTDTQYF

J gene: TRBJ2-2
V gene: TRBV28
CDR3 protein: CASSFLQGTNTGELFF

J gene: TRBJ1-1
V gene: TRBV7-9
CDR3 protein: CASSLAFGAFF

J gene: TRBJ2-7
V gene: TRBV6-5
CDR3 protein: CASRGSSSSYEQYF

J gene: TRBJ2-7
V gene: TRBV5-8
CDR3 protein: CASTSPGRGAYEQYF

J gene: TRBJ2-5
V gene: TRBV7-9
CDR3 protein: CASRRTDQETQYF